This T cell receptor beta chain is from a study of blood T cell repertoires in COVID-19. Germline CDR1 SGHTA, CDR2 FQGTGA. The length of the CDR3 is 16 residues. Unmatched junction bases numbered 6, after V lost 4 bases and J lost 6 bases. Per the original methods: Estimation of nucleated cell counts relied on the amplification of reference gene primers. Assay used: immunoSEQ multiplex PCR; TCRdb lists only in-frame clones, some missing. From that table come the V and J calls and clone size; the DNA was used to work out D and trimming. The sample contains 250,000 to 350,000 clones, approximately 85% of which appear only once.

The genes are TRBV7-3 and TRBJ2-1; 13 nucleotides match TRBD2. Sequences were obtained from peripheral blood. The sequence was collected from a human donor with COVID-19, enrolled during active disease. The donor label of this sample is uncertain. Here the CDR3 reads CASSSPGLAGANEQFF. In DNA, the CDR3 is TGTGCCAGCAGCTCCCCTGGACTAGCGGGAGCCAATGAGCAGTTCTTC.